This T cell receptor beta chain was sequenced in a study of identical twins. CDR3 length equals 12 residues. Trimming removed 2 bases at V and 4 bases at J, with 8 bases between. Germline CDR1 is DFQATT and CDR2 is SNEGSKA (reference sequence). Study results and caveats: Models predicted too little out-of-frame TCR alpha sharing in monozygotic twins.

A note on this clonotype: Its cognate antigen is unknown.

TCRdb called the 5' RACE reads again in MiXCR, with one record for every CDR3 protein. The table has about 240,000 distinct CDR3 sequences, about 10% seen once. V and J are TRBV20-1 and TRBJ1-1; D not certain. The source material was memory T cells sorted from blood. The sequence was collected from a man aged 45-65 years in good health. The CDR3 reads CSARWPGTEAFF. CDR3 sequence (DNA): TGCAGTGCTAGATGGCCCGGCACTGAAGCTTTCTTT.